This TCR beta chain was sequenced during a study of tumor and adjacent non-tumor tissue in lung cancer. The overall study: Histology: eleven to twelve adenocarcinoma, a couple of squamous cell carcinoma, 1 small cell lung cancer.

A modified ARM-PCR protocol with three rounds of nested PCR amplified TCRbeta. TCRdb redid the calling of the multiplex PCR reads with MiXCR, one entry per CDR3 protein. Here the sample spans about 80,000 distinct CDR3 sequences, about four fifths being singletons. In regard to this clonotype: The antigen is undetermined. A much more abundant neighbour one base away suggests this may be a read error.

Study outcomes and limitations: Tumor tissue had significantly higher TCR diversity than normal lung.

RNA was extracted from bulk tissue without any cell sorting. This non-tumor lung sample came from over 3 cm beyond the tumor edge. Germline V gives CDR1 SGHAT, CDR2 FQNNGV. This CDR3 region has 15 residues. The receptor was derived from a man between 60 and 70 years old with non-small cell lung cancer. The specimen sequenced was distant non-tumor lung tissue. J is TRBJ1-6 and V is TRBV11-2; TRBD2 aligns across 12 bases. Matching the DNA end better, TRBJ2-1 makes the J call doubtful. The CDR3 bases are TGTGCCAGCAGCTTAGAAGCTAGCGGGAGGGTTGAGCAGTTCTTC. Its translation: CASSLEASGRVEQFF.